Listed here is a single T cell receptor (beta chain). While infection was still active, Seattle patients were enrolled and then followed longitudinally. Per the authors' pipeline: Estimation of nucleated cell counts relied on the amplification of reference gene primers. Data came from immunoSEQ multiplex PCR; TCRdb stores just in-frame clones and leaves some out. V and J calls and clone size come straight from that table; D and trimming were deduced from the DNA. The sample has roughly 250,000 clones; around 90% are singletons. This sample was taken from a study of blood T cell repertoires in COVID-19. Study at large: Both acute and convalescent COVID-19 samples were obtained from the United States, Italy and Spain.

The ends lost 7 bases at V and 3 bases at J; junction bases unmatched: 4. This CDR3 has 13 amino acids. Germline values: CDR1 SGHTA, CDR2 FQGNSA. The receptor comes from a man aged 25 to 40 with COVID-19, enrolled during active disease. Sequencing used peripheral blood. J is TRBJ1-2 and V is TRBV7-2; 8 bases are a match to TRBD1. This chain's CDR3 is CASIKDRDYGYTF. DNA of the CDR3: TGTGCCAGCATCAAGGACAGGGACTATGGCTACACCTTC.